This TCR beta chain was sequenced during a study of blood T cell repertoires in COVID-19. Study-wide context: Acute-phase and convalescent COVID-19 samples originated in the United States, Italy and Spain. T cells, B-cell-depleted T cells, or PBMCs supplied cDNA or gDNA.

Germline V gene data show CDR1 as MDHEN and CDR2 as SYDVKM. The ends were cut back, 7 bases at V and 5 bases at J, with 11 bases in the middle. The CDR3 is 12 amino acids. Enrollment of patients from Seattle took place during active infection, with longitudinal follow-up. Only in-frame clones appear in the TCRdb table, and some are missing; sequencing was by immunoSEQ multiplex PCR. The sample shows about 350,000 clones, about 92% of them seen only once. The specimen sequenced was peripheral blood. The origin of this receptor is a woman aged 55-70 years with COVID-19, enrolled during active disease. This chain links TRBV28 with TRBJ1-2; no clear D. The CDR3 DNA sequence: TGTGCCAGCAAACCGCCGGGTTATGGCTACACCTTC. It encodes CASKPPGYGYTF.